At least ten counts were recorded for the clone carrying this TCR beta chain. No antigen is known for it. These data are taken from a study of T cells in Graves' hyperthyroidism and ophthalmopathy. Researchers amplified the TCR beta CDR3 regions from RNA transcripts. The HTBI primer set was used in a first-round RT-PCR of the TCR CDR3. TCRdb independently ran MiXCR on the multiplex PCR reads; one entry per CDR3 protein. The sample carries some 620,000 distinct CDR3 sequences, 15% to 20% recorded once. Germline loops: CDR1 SGHTA, CDR2 FQGNSA. Trimming removed 3 bases from V and 11 bases from J, with 13 bases in between. The CDR3 has 12 amino acids. Not enrolled were patients with uncontrolled infection, other autoimmune disease, pregnancy or lactation. The PBMCs were sourced from fresh peripheral blood (less than 11 ml). Findings and limits, study-wide: From stable hyperthyroidism, ophthalmopathy was set apart by a 13 V-J model.

This clonotype was sampled from a woman aged 30 to 39 with Graves' hyperthyroidism. The sequenced material came from blood. V usage is TRBV7-2 and J usage is TRBJ2-5, with D perhaps given as TRBD1 or TRBD2 (5 bases each). CDR3 nucleotide sequence: TGTGCCAGCAGCTTTACCGAGGGACCTCAGTACTTC. This encodes CASSFTEGPQYF.